The present TCR beta chain was sequenced within a study of blood T cells in healthy people across ages. For the second PCR, which ran for 7 to 11 cycles, a sample-barcoded 5' primer and a J-beta primer mix were used. A single record per CDR3 protein comes from TCRdb applying MiXCR to the 5' RACE reads. The sample holds around 800,000 distinct CDR3 sequences, 60% to 80% seen once. Germline CDR1 SEHNR, CDR2 FQNEAQ (reference sequence). Trimming took off 7 bases at V and 3 bases at J, with 13 bases between the two ends. The CDR3 totals 13 residues. The source material was blood. The chain links TRBV7-9 to TRBJ2-7; possibly TRBD1 for D (6 bases). This receptor was identified in a man aged 25-45 years in good health. The DNA of the CDR3 is TGTGCCAGCAACCCGACAGGCGACTACGAGCAGTACTTC. It encodes CASNPTGDYEQYF.